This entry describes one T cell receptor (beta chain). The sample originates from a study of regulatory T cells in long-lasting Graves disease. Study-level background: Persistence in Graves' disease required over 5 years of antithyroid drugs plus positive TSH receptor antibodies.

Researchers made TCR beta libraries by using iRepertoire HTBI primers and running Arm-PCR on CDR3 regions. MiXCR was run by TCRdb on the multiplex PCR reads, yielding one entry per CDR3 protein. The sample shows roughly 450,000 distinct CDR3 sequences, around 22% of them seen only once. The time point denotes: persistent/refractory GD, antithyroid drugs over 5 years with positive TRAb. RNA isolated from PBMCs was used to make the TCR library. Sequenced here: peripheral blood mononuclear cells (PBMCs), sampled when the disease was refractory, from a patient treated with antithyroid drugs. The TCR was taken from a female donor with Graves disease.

CDR3 residues: CSARDGGTNSPLHF. CDR3 DNA: TGCAGTGCTAGAGATGGGGGAACTAATTCACCCCTCCACTTT. V gene TRBV20-1 combines with J gene TRBJ1-6; possibly TRBD1 for D (5 bases). Trimming shortened V by 0 bases and J by 6 bases, and 9 bases separated the two germline ends. CDR3 length: 14 residues. CDR1 and CDR2 from the germline V gene are DFQATT and SNEGSKA (reference sequence).